The 28 T cell receptor beta chains below all came from one sample that was sequenced in a study of blood T cell repertoires in COVID-19. Repertoires were generated with immunoSEQ multiplex PCR, while TCRdb's copy carries only in-frame clones and drops some. This table holds approximately 440,000 clones, roughly 87% found once. The sample was PBMCs or T cells enriched from blood (not recorded which). The receptor set was obtained from a woman aged 18-29 years who had recovered from COVID-19.

The CDR3 protein is CASSTSWRNQPQHF. The CDR3 nucleotides read TGTGCCAGTAGTACCTCGTGGCGCAATCAGCCCCAGCATTTT. The genes are TRBV19 and TRBJ1-5; D is uncertain. CDR1 is LNHDA and CDR2 is SQIVND in the germline V gene (reference sequence). Trimming took 4 bases from V and 2 from J, leaving 9 bases between them. CDR3 length: 14 amino acids.

V usage is TRBV5-4 and J usage is TRBJ2-1; 7 bases map to TRBD1. The junction had 8 bases not matched to a gene; V was cut back by 4 bases and J by 7 bases. This CDR3 has 14 amino acids. Germline V gives CDR1 SGHNT, CDR2 YYREEE (reference sequence). In DNA, the CDR3 is TGTGCCAGCAGCGAAGGGGGCTCCGGGAATGAGCAGTTCTTC. It is translated as CASSEGGSGNEQFF.

This clone was seen a few times. The chain has TRBV11-3 and TRBJ1-1; D uncertain. Germline lookup yields CDR1 SGHNT and CDR2 YENEEA. This CDR3 region has 13 residues. V was trimmed by 5 bases and J by 4 bases, leaving 11 bases between them. The CDR3 sequence is CASSTNFLTEAFF. CDR3 nucleotides: TGTGCCAGCAGCACAAATTTCCTCACTGAAGCTTTCTTT.

This clone was detected many times. The CDR3 nucleotides are TGCAGCGTCAGGGGGCAGGGGACGAACACCGGGGAGCTGTTTTTT. Its protein product is CSVRGQGTNTGELFF. The J gene is TRBJ2-2, the V gene TRBV29-1; 8 bases align to TRBD1. This CDR3 is 15 amino acids long. J gave up 0 bases and V 6 bases, and 6 bases lay outside the gene matches. Germline CDR1 and CDR2: SQVTM and ANQGSEA.

This clone has only a few counts. The chain links TRBV2 to TRBJ1-1; no firm D call. CDR1 and CDR2 (germline): SNHLY, FYNNEI. V was pared by 7 bases and J by 0 bases, with 12 bases between. The CDR3 contains 14 residues. The CDR3 DNA follows: TGTGCCAGCAAGCGGAATCTTATGAACACTGAAGCTTTCTTT. Its protein product is CASKRNLMNTEAFF.

The chain couples TRBV3-1 (or the pseudogene TRBV3-2) to TRBJ2-7; 7 bases map to TRBD2. CDR1 is LGHDT and CDR2 is YNNKEL in the germline V gene (reference sequence). V lost 4 bases to trimming and J lost 3 bases; unmatched junction nucleotides: 9. This CDR3 is 15 amino acids long. The CDR3 nucleotides are TGTGCCAGCAGCCCCCGTGGAGCGGGGTACTACGAGCAGTACTTC. It yields the protein CASSPRGAGYYEQYF.

The chain carries TRBV30 and TRBJ1-2, with 8 bases fitting TRBD1. The trim removed 5 bases at V and 4 bases at J, leaving 12 bases unmatched. The length of the CDR3 is 15 residues. Germline V lookup: CDR1 GTSNPN, CDR2 SVGIG (reference sequence). The DNA of the CDR3 is TGTGCCTGGTTTTCCCGGACAGGGAGAGCCTATGGCTACACCTTC. This encodes CAWFSRTGRAYGYTF.

The J gene is TRBJ1-1, the V gene TRBV9, with D possibly matching TRBD1 (6 bases). The CDR3 loop spans 13 amino acids. The ends were cut back, 1 base at V and 4 bases at J, with 8 bases in the middle. Germline V lookup: CDR1 SGDLS, CDR2 YYNGEE. The CDR3 is CASSVNRATEAFF. The DNA of the CDR3 is TGTGCCAGCAGCGTAAACAGGGCCACTGAAGCTTTCTTT.

The genes are TRBV2 and TRBJ2-7; a possible D gene is TRBD2 (5 bases). CDR1 is SNHLY, CDR2 FYNNEI, per germline. The CDR3 length is 14 residues. V lost 0 bases, J lost 8 bases, and 14 bases lay in between. CDR3: CASSEAQLDWKQYF. CDR3 DNA sequence: TGTGCCAGCAGTGAAGCGCAACTAGACTGGAAGCAGTACTTC.

The chain uses TRBV5-4 and TRBJ2-2; D might be TRBD1 (6 bases). Trimming removed 0 bases at V and 5 bases at J, with 8 bases between. The CDR3 has 14 residues. Germline V CDR1 and CDR2: SGHNT, YYREEE (reference sequence). CDR3 DNA: TGTGCCAGCAGCTTGGGGGGGCAGACCGGGGAGCTGTTTTTT. It is translated as CASSLGGQTGELFF.

This clone was counted once. In DNA form, the CDR3 reads TGCGCCAGCAGCCACCCCGCTCGGGAGAACAGCAATCAGCCCCAGCATTTT. It codes for CASSHPARENSNQPQHF. The chain uses TRBV4-1 and TRBJ1-5; D is uncertain. The CDR3 totals 17 residues. CDR1 is MGHRA and CDR2 is YSYEKL in the germline V gene. Trimming took 3 bases from V and 1 from J, leaving 16 bases between them.

The chain couples TRBV5-4 to TRBJ1-4, with 10 bases lining up with TRBD1. Per the germline V gene, CDR1 is SGHNT and CDR2 is YYREEE (reference sequence). The CDR3 totals 15 residues. The V segment lost 2 bases and the J segment 3 bases; nucleotides outside the gene matches: 1. The CDR3, as DNA: TGTGCCAGCAGCTTCGGACAGGGGGCTAATGAAAAACTGTTTTTT. It specifies CASSFGQGANEKLFF.

The chain recombines TRBV7-9 with TRBJ1-1, with 8 positions matching TRBD1. Trimming cost V 3 bases and J 4 bases; bases outside gene matches: 7. Germline V gene lookup returns CDR1 SEHNR and CDR2 FQNEAQ (reference sequence). The CDR3 extends over 15 amino acids. The CDR3 loop reads CASSFRTGSSTEAFF. The CDR3 nucleotides are TGTGCCAGCAGCTTTCGGACAGGGTCCTCCACTGAAGCTTTCTTT.

The chain carries TRBV21-1 and TRBJ1-1; the listed D gene, TRBD1, was not tested against the DNA. TRBV21-1 represents a pseudogene. This CDR3 contains 12 residues. This CDR3 is CASSTRDSKAFF. CDR3 sequence (DNA): TGTGCCAGCAGCACGCGGGACAGCAAAGCTTTCTTT.

V usage is TRBV11-2 and J usage is TRBJ2-1; 12 bases match TRBD2. The V gene's germline CDR1 is SGHAT and CDR2 FQNNGV. V was pared by 1 base and J by 8 bases, with 12 bases of the junction left unmatched. The CDR3 is 18 residues long. In nucleotides, the CDR3 is TGTGCCAGCAGCTTAGTCCCCACTAGCGGGGGGTCCCCCCATGAGCAGTTCTTC. Residues: CASSLVPTSGGSPHEQFF.

The V and J genes are TRBV4-1 and TRBJ1-3, with 12 positions matching TRBD1. CDR3 length equals 20 residues. Per germline, CDR1 MGHRA and CDR2 YSYEKL. Trimming took 0 bases from V and 2 from J; bases not matched to a gene: 11. Here the CDR3 DNA reads TGCGCCAGCAGCCAAGATCCGGGGACAGGGGGCATCTCGGCTGGAAACACCATATATTTT. It codes for CASSQDPGTGGISAGNTIYF.

The chain recombines TRBV30 with TRBJ1-5; possibly TRBD1 for D (5 bases). Trimming took off 3 bases at V and 4 bases at J, with 10 bases between the two ends. The germline CDR1 and CDR2 sequences are GTSNPN and SVGIG (reference sequence). The CDR3 runs to 13 residues. CDR3: CAWSLDRNQPQHF. CDR3 nucleotides: TGTGCCTGGAGCCTAGACAGAAATCAGCCCCAGCATTTT.

In its sample, this clone was seen once. The genes are TRBV28 and TRBJ2-1, with a weak D call TRBD1 (6 bases). In germline, CDR1 is MDHEN, CDR2 SYDVKM. The length of the CDR3 is 14 residues. Trimming left V 3 bases short and J 4 bases short, with 10 bases between. The CDR3 is CASSLTGSYNEQFF. CDR3 DNA: TGTGCCAGCAGTTTGACAGGTTCTTACAATGAGCAGTTCTTC.

The chain couples TRBV3-1 (or the pseudogene TRBV3-2) to TRBJ2-1; D is possibly TRBD2 (5 bases). Germline loops: CDR1 LGHDT, CDR2 YNNKEL (reference sequence). V lost 0 bases to trimming and J lost 12 bases, with 12 bases between them. The CDR3 runs to 13 residues. The CDR3 DNA reads TGTGCCAGCAGCCAAGATTACGGGGTTGGGCAGTTCTTC. Translating it yields CASSQDYGVGQFF.

The J gene is TRBJ2-7, the V gene TRBV30; a possible D gene is TRBD1 (7 bases). Germline lookup yields CDR1 GTSNPN and CDR2 SVGIG (reference sequence). The CDR3 totals 16 residues. V lost 0 bases, J lost 1 base, and 16 bases lay in between. CDR3 nucleotides: TGTGCCTGGAGTGTAAAGGGGGGCAGGGGGTCCTACGAGCAGTACTTC. It specifies CAWSVKGGRGSYEQYF.

This clone was picked up a small number of times. The gene calls are TRBV2 and TRBJ1-5; weak D call: TRBD1 (6 bases). Germline V CDR1 and CDR2: SNHLY, FYNNEI. This CDR3 has 14 amino acids. Trimming removed 0 bases at V and 6 bases at J, with 9 bases between. The CDR3 DNA sequence: TGTGCCAGCAGTGAAGCTTCAGGGGTTCAGCCCCAGCATTTT. Its protein product is CASSEASGVQPQHF.

The table lists this clone with a few counts. V and J are TRBV29-1 and TRBJ1-1; D gene ambiguous. V gave up 4 bases and J gave up 1 base, with 10 bases separating them. The CDR3 covers 13 residues. From germline, CDR1 is SQVTM and CDR2 ANQGSEA. The CDR3, as DNA: TGCAGCGTTGCGTTGGAGGGGAACACTGAAGCTTTCTTT. It is translated as CSVALEGNTEAFF.

The chain uses TRBV3-1 (or the pseudogene TRBV3-2) and TRBJ1-6; D is possibly TRBD1 (6 bases). This CDR3 contains 17 residues. V was clipped by 4 bases and J by 6 bases, with 19 bases between them. Germline loops: CDR1 LGHDT, CDR2 YNNKEL (reference sequence). The CDR3 sequence: CASSPRSAGAANSPLHF. The CDR3 nucleotides read TGTGCCAGCAGCCCCAGGTCGGCGGGGGCGGCTAATTCACCCCTCCACTTT.

The V and J genes are TRBV19 and TRBJ1-5; D not resolved. CDR1 and CDR2 from the germline V gene are LNHDA and SQIVND (reference sequence). V lost 8 bases, J lost 0 bases, and 17 bases lay in between. The CDR3 runs to 16 residues. The CDR3 coding sequence is TGTGCCAGTGGGATAGCGGGGTTTTATAGCAATCAGCCCCAGCATTTT. Translating it yields CASGIAGFYSNQPQHF. Variable domain in full (rest from reference TRBV19 and TRBJ1-5): DGGITQSPKYLFRKEGQNVTLSCEQNLNHDAMYWYRQDPGQGLRLIYYSQIVNDFQKGDIAEGYSVSREKKESFPLTVTSAQKNPTAFYLCASGIAGFYSNQPQHFGDGTRLSIL.

The chain links TRBV5-1 to TRBJ1-1, with D maybe TRBD1 (5 bases). V was clipped by 0 bases and J by 1 base, with 10 bases between them. CDR3 length: 15 amino acids. Germline CDR1 reads SGHRS; CDR2 reads YFSETQ. CDR3 in amino acids: CASSLEAGSNTEAFF. The CDR3 DNA is TGCGCCAGCAGCTTGGAAGCAGGGTCGAACACTGAAGCTTTCTTT.

The V gene is TRBV7-3, the J gene TRBJ1-3; D unresolved. The length of the CDR3 is 14 residues. Trimming pared 1 base from V and 3 bases from J, leaving 7 bases between. In germline, CDR1 is SGHTA, CDR2 FQGTGA. The chain's CDR3 is CASSLSTYGNTIYF. In DNA form, the CDR3 reads TGTGCCAGCAGCTTAAGCACATATGGAAACACCATATATTTT.

The V and J genes are TRBV12-3 or TRBV12-4 and TRBJ2-1; D is undetermined. The CDR3 consists of 12 residues. Trimming took 2 bases from V and 5 from J, leaving 4 bases between them. The CDR3 DNA reads as TGTGCCAGCAGTTTACTCGACAATGAGCAGTTCTTC. It translates to CASSLLDNEQFF.

The V and J genes are TRBV7-9 and TRBJ1-1; 7 bases match TRBD1. The V segment lost 1 base and the J segment 10 bases; nucleotides outside the gene matches: 6. Germline lookup yields CDR1 SEHNR and CDR2 FQNEAQ (reference sequence). The CDR3 loop spans 13 amino acids. CDR3 in DNA: TGTGCCAGCAGCTTAGGACAGGGCAGGGGAGCTTTCTTT. Amino acids: CASSLGQGRGAFF. Filled out from reference TRBV7-9 and TRBJ1-1, the complete variable domain reads DTGVSQNPRHKITKRGQNVTFRCDPISEHNRLYWYRQTLGQGPEFLTYFQNEAQLEKSRLLSDRFSAERPKGSFSTLEIQRTEQGDSAMYLCASSLGQGRGAFFGQGTRLTVV.